What follows are 16 T cell receptor beta chains derived from one specimen sequenced in a study of T cells in Graves' hyperthyroidism and ophthalmopathy. Amplification of TCR beta CDR3 regions used RNA as the template. When the TCR CDR3 underwent first-round RT-PCR, the HTBI primer set was used. TCRdb analysed the multiplex PCR reads with MiXCR anew, one entry per CDR3 protein. The repertoire consists of some 500,000 distinct CDR3 sequences, with around 22% occurring once and the leading ten covering about 10%. The sample comprised blood. All receptors derive from a woman younger than 45 with Graves' ophthalmopathy.

This clonotype has ten or more counts. The chain combines TRBV2 with TRBJ1-2; D possibly corresponds to TRBD1 (5 bases). The germline V gene encodes CDR1 SNHLY and CDR2 FYNNEI. The CDR3 is 14 residues long. The germline V and J ends were trimmed by 3 bases and 6 bases, with 14 bases remaining between them. Written as DNA, the CDR3 is TGTGCCAGCAGTGATGGAGGGGTCGGGGATGGCTACACCTTC. This translates into CASSDGGVGDGYTF.

The CDR3: CASEWTGAGEQYF. DNA for the CDR3: TGTGCCAGCGAATGGACGGGGGCGGGGGAGCAGTACTTC. The chain combines TRBV6-1 with TRBJ2-7; either TRBD1 or TRBD2 may supply D (6 bases each). V lost 8 bases to trimming and J lost 7 bases, with 18 bases between them. The germline V gene has CDR1 MNHNS and CDR2 SASEGT. This CDR3 spans 13 amino acids.

V usage is TRBV19 and J usage is TRBJ1-5; 8 nucleotides agree with TRBD1. J lost 1 base, V lost 7 bases, and 6 bases had no gene match. Germline values: CDR1 LNHDA, CDR2 SQIVND (reference sequence). CDR3 length: 15 residues. The CDR3 sequence: CASNWAGGSNQPQHF. DNA for the CDR3: TGTGCCAGTAACTGGGCAGGGGGCAGCAATCAGCCCCAGCATTTT.

This clonotype showed up just a few times. The chain uses TRBV15 and TRBJ1-2; D is ambiguous. The CDR3 covers 14 residues. Germline values: CDR1 LNHNV, CDR2 YYDKDF (reference sequence). Between the trimmed V and J ends, which lost 0 bases and 8 bases, there was a span of 13 bases. CDR3 loop: CATSREVATPGYTF. For the CDR3, the DNA is TGTGCCACCAGCAGAGAGGTGGCCACGCCCGGCTACACCTTC. The entire variable domain, with the rest obtained from reference TRBV15 and TRBJ1-2, is as follows: DAMVIQNPRYQVTQFGKPVTLSCSQTLNHNVMYWYQQKSSQAPKLLFHYYDKDFNNEADTPDNFQSRRPNTSFCFLDIRSPGLGDTAMYLCATSREVATPGYTFGSGTRLTVV.

This clonotype was counted many times. The rearrangement joins TRBV6-5 to TRBJ1-3; no clear D. Germline CDR1 MNHEY, CDR2 SVGAGI. The CDR3 has 15 residues. V was trimmed by 3 bases and J by 0 bases, leaving 9 bases between them. CDR3 region: CASSYDRNSGNTIYF. CDR3 DNA: TGTGCCAGCAGTTATGACCGCAACTCTGGAAACACCATATATTTT.

The chain is built from TRBV20-1 and TRBJ2-7, with D possibly being TRBD1 or TRBD2 (5 bases each). In germline, CDR1 is DFQATT, CDR2 SNEGSKA (reference sequence). CDR3 length: 13 residues. The V gene lost 3 bases and the J gene lost 2 bases, with 11 bases spanning the gap. The DNA of the CDR3 is TGCAGTGCTAGGTCAGGGACGCCCTACGAGCAGTACTTC. It encodes CSARSGTPYEQYF.

The chain recombines TRBV27 with TRBJ1-5; perhaps TRBD1 as D (6 bases). V lost 8 bases and J lost 4, with 18 bases in between. The CDR3 contains 15 residues. The germline V gene encodes CDR1 MNHEY and CDR2 SMNVEV (reference sequence). This CDR3 reads CASRRGGTLNQPQHF. CDR3 sequence (DNA): TGTGCCAGCCGACGAGGAGGGACACTTAATCAGCCCCAGCATTTT.

In its sample, this clonotype was seen a few times. V usage is TRBV18 and J usage is TRBJ2-5, with 10 positions matching TRBD1. The V gene's germline CDR1 is KGHSH and CDR2 LQKENI. Unmatched junction bases numbered 7, after V lost 1 base and J lost 5 bases. The CDR3 runs to 16 residues. CDR3 coding DNA: TGTGCCAGCTCACCACGGGACAGGGGAGATGAGGAGACCCAGTACTTC. Residues: CASSPRDRGDEETQYF.

There are many counts of this clonotype. V usage is TRBV9 and J usage is TRBJ1-1; TRBD1 matches 7 bases. This CDR3 spans 14 amino acids. CDR1 and CDR2 from the germline V gene are SGDLS and YYNGEE. J was trimmed by 0 bases and V by 3 bases; bases with no gene match: 2. CDR3 loop: CASSGGQLNTEAFF. The DNA of the CDR3 is TGTGCCAGCAGCGGGGGACAGTTGAACACTGAAGCTTTCTTT.

The chain recombines TRBV6-1 with TRBJ1-1; D is undetermined. V was clipped by 8 bases and J by 4 bases, with 11 bases between them. Germline CDR1 and CDR2: MNHNS and SASEGT. The CDR3 has 12 amino acids. The DNA of the CDR3 is TGTGCCAGCTTTGTGTGGACCACTGAAGCTTTCTTT. Amino acids: CASFVWTTEAFF.

This clonotype appeared many times. J is TRBJ2-7 and V is TRBV13; D gene uncertain. The CDR3 is made up of 13 amino acids. Between the trimmed V and J ends, which lost 5 bases and 3 bases, there was a span of 11 bases. Germline CDR1 is PRHDT and CDR2 is FYEKMQ (reference sequence). The CDR3 sequence is CASSDVGDYEQYF. The DNA of the CDR3 is TGTGCCAGCAGCGATGTGGGCGACTACGAGCAGTACTTC.

This clonotype has a handful of counts. The CDR3 nucleotides are TGCAGCGCCCCGGGGGGGGCAGGCGCTGAAGCTTTCTTT. This encodes CSAPGGAGAEAFF. V is TRBV29-1 and J is TRBJ1-1; TRBD1 is a possible D gene (6 bases). CDR3 size: 13 residues. Germline loops: CDR1 SQVTM, CDR2 ANQGSEA. V lost 7 bases and J 6 bases, leaving 18 bases between the germline ends.

Many counts were recorded for this clonotype. The chain uses TRBV6-1 and TRBJ1-6, with a tentative D call TRBD1 (6 bases). V lost 9 bases to trimming and J lost 3 bases, with 21 bases between them. Germline loops: CDR1 MNHNS, CDR2 SASEGT. The CDR3 totals 17 residues. CDR3: CASYARGGSGYNSPLHF. Written as DNA, the CDR3 is TGTGCCAGTTACGCCCGAGGGGGTTCCGGCTATAATTCACCCCTCCACTTT.

Comment on this clonotype: Germline is not matched at one junction end, which may reflect a read error. The J gene is TRBJ1-1, the V gene TRBV12-3 or TRBV12-4; tentative D call: TRBD1 (5 bases). The CDR3 totals 14 residues. The CDR3 loop reads CASSLQGSNTESFF. For the CDR3, the DNA is TGTGCCAGCAGTTTACAGGGTTCGAACACTGAATCTTTCTTT.

Ten or more counts support this clonotype. CDR3 residues: CASSLGQPGGYTF. The CDR3 DNA sequence: TGCGCCAGCAGCTTGGGGCAGCCCGGGGGCTACACCTTC. The chain joins TRBV5-1 to TRBJ1-2, with D hard to call. The CDR3 has 13 residues. With 0 bases removed from V and 8 bases from J, the gap between germline ends came to 11 bases. Germline V lookup: CDR1 SGHRS, CDR2 YFSETQ.

The chain employs TRBV9 and TRBJ1-3; D is possibly TRBD1 (5 bases). V was cut by 3 bases and J by 1 base, with 8 bases left in between. The germline V gene encodes CDR1 SGDLS and CDR2 YYNGEE. The CDR3 extends over 14 amino acids. The CDR3 DNA follows: TGTGCCAGCAGCGCGGGACCATCTGGAAACACCATATATTTT. This gives the protein CASSAGPSGNTIYF.